Below are 17 T cell receptor beta chains sequenced from a single sample in a study of CD8+CD57+ T cells in acquired aplastic anemia. Genomic DNA provided the template from which TCR beta VDJ and CDR3 profiles were obtained. MiXCR was run by TCRdb on the reads, yielding one entry per CDR3 protein. The table includes approximately 190,000 distinct CDR3 sequences, 64% detected once. Input material: sorted CD4+, CD8+, or CD8+CD57+ T cells (not recorded which) from PBMCs. The source is a human donor with severe aplastic anemia or a healthy control (not recorded which).

This clonotype was detected only a few times. This chain uses TRBV29-1 with TRBJ2-2, with D possibly being TRBD1 or TRBD2 (6 bases each). The CDR3 is 13 residues long. V was cut by 7 bases and J by 1 base, with 10 bases left in between. Germline CDR1 reads SQVTM; CDR2 reads ANQGSEA. The CDR3 DNA reads as TGCAGCGGTCGGGGGCAGAACACCGGGGAGCTGTTTTTT. As protein: CSGRGQNTGELFF.

A remark on this clonotype: Compared with germline, one end of the junction differs, possibly owing to a read error. The V and J genes are TRBV9 and TRBJ2-5, with D maybe TRBD1 (6 bases). The length of the CDR3 is 11 residues. Germline-derived CDR1 and CDR2 are SGDLS and YYNGEE. The CDR3 is CASSAGETQHF. Here the CDR3 DNA reads TGTGCCAGCAGCGCAGGGGAGACCCAGCACTTC.

For this clonotype: Germline is not matched at one junction end, which may reflect a read error. V gene TRBV15 combines with J gene TRBJ2-1; 7 bases match TRBD1. This CDR3 is 14 amino acids long. Germline CDR1 and CDR2: LNHNV and YYDKDF (reference sequence). The chain's CDR3 is CATSRLRDSNQQFF. For the CDR3, the DNA is TGTGCCACCAGCAGACTCCGGGACAGCAATCAGCAGTTCTTC.

This rearrangement joins TRBV30 to TRBJ1-4; D is perhaps TRBD1 (6 bases). The CDR3 spans 13 residues. Germline values: CDR1 GTSNPN, CDR2 SVGIG (reference sequence). V was shortened by 4 bases and J by 7 bases, with 13 bases between the two germline ends. The DNA of the CDR3 is TGTGCCTGGAAAGCCAGGGGCGGTGAAAAACTGTTTTTT. It encodes CAWKARGGEKLFF. The full variable domain, its missing parts supplied by reference TRBV30 and TRBJ1-4, is SQTIHQWPATLVQPVGSPLSLECTVEGTSNPNLYWYRQAAGRGLQLLFYSVGIGQISSEVPQNLSASRPQDRQFILSSKKLLLSDSGFYLCAWKARGGEKLFFGSGTQLSVL.

This clonotype came up many times. The CDR3 coding sequence is TGTGCCAGCCCATACGCGGAAGACACCGGGGAGCTGTTTTTT. It encodes CASPYAEDTGELFF. The rearrangement uses TRBV18 and TRBJ2-2; no clear D gene. Looked up from germline, CDR1 is KGHSH and CDR2 is LQKENI. The CDR3 loop spans 14 amino acids. V dropped 8 bases and J dropped 3 bases, with 13 bases sitting between them.

This clonotype was observed at least ten times. V and J are TRBV12-3 or TRBV12-4 and TRBJ1-5; 10 bases agree with TRBD1. With V trimmed by 6 bases and J by 13 bases, 12 bases remained unmatched. The CDR3 loop spans 14 amino acids. Here the CDR3 DNA reads TGTGCCAGCAGCCTGGGACAGGGGCGCGTAGGGCAGCATTTT. The encoded protein is CASSLGQGRVGQHF.

There are many counts of this clonotype. V and J are TRBV4-1 and TRBJ2-5, with D unresolved. V was pared by 0 bases and J by 2 bases, with 7 bases between. CDR1 is MGHRA and CDR2 is YSYEKL in the germline V gene. The CDR3 totals 14 residues. The CDR3 sequence: CASSQDGRQETQYF. The DNA of the CDR3 is TGCGCCAGCAGCCAAGACGGTAGACAAGAGACCCAGTACTTC.

The sample holds many counts of this clonotype. The genes are TRBV7-6 and TRBJ2-7; D is unclear. V was trimmed by 1 base and J by 5 bases, leaving 12 bases between them. There are 14 residues in the CDR3. CDR1 is SGHVS, CDR2 FNYEAQ, per germline. The CDR3 spells CASSLVGPADEQYF. CDR3 bases: TGTGCCAGCAGCTTAGTGGGCCCGGCTGACGAGCAGTACTTC.

This clonotype has ten or more counts. The rearrangement uses TRBV7-8 and TRBJ2-1; D uncertain. The CDR3 contains 14 residues. Trimming pared 5 bases from V and 4 bases from J, leaving 12 bases between. Germline V lookup: CDR1 SGHVS, CDR2 FQNEAQ. The CDR3 spells CASSPFNGYNEQFF. The CDR3 DNA follows: TGTGCCAGCAGCCCTTTCAACGGGTACAATGAGCAGTTCTTC.

The V and J genes are TRBV20-1 and TRBJ1-5, with a weak D call TRBD1 (5 bases). Germline values: CDR1 DFQATT, CDR2 SNEGSKA (reference sequence). V lost 3 bases, J lost 5 bases, and 14 bases lay in between. This CDR3 comprises 14 residues. The CDR3 is CSAREARDHQPQHF. In DNA form, the CDR3 reads TGCAGTGCTAGGGAAGCCAGGGACCATCAGCCCCAGCATTTT.

This clonotype was seen a handful of times. The chain has TRBV7-2 and TRBJ2-7, with D perhaps given as TRBD1 or TRBD2 (7 bases each). The CDR3 sequence is 15 residues long. Germline CDR1 is SGHTA and CDR2 is FQGNSA. With 1 base removed from V and 7 bases from J, the gap between germline ends came to 17 bases. CDR3: CASSLVTGGGQEQYF. CDR3 sequence (DNA): TGTGCCAGCAGCTTAGTCACGGGCGGGGGACAGGAGCAGTACTTC. Complete variable domain (other parts from reference TRBV7-2 and TRBJ2-7): GAGVSQSPSNKVTEKGKDVELRCDPISGHTALYWYRQSLGQGLEFLIYFQGNSAPDKSGLPSDRFSAERTGGSVSTLTIQRTQQEDSAVYLCASSLVTGGGQEQYFGPGTRLTVT.

This clonotype was seen repeatedly, ten times or more. The chain carries TRBV9 and TRBJ1-2, with 12 bases lining up with TRBD1. J gave up 1 base and V 3 bases, and 4 bases lay outside the gene matches. Per the germline V gene, CDR1 is SGDLS and CDR2 is YYNGEE. The CDR3 extends over 16 amino acids. The CDR3 DNA reads TGTGCCAGCAGCGCGGGACAGGGGGCGAGTAACTATGGCTACACCTTC. Translating it yields CASSAGQGASNYGYTF.

This clonotype came up a few times. This chain joins TRBV3-1 and TRBJ1-4; 8 nucleotides match TRBD1. The junction had 21 bases not matched to a gene; V was cut back by 1 base and J by 2 bases. Germline CDR1 LGHDT, CDR2 YNNKEL (reference sequence). This CDR3 is built from 22 residues. This CDR3 reads CASSQVRIPVTGVPSTNEKLFF. The CDR3 coding sequence is TGTGCCAGCAGCCAAGTACGAATCCCAGTGACAGGGGTTCCGTCCACTAATGAAAAACTGTTTTTT.

At least ten counts were recorded for this clonotype. The CDR3 coding sequence is TGTGCCAGCAGTCACCGGGACAACACAGATACGCAGTATTTT. It yields the protein CASSHRDNTDTQYF. This chain links TRBV27 with TRBJ2-3; D may be TRBD1 (6 bases). Germline V gives CDR1 MNHEY, CDR2 SMNVEV (reference sequence). The CDR3 spans 14 residues. Trimming removed 5 bases at V and 2 bases at J, with 11 bases between.

The V and J genes are TRBV7-3 and TRBJ1-5; the match to TRBD1 covers 7 bases. V was clipped by 5 bases and J by 3 bases; unmatched bases: 4. The V gene's germline CDR1 is SGHTA and CDR2 FQGTGA. The CDR3 is made up of 14 amino acids. CDR3 sequence reads: CASSRDSFNQPQHF. Here the CDR3 DNA reads TGTGCCAGCAGCCGGGACAGCTTCAATCAGCCCCAGCATTTT. The full variable domain, its missing parts supplied by reference TRBV7-3 and TRBJ1-5, is GAGVSQTPSNKVTEKGKYVELRCDPISGHTALYWYRQSLGQGPEFLIYFQGTGAADDSGLPNDRFFAVRPEGSVSTLKIQRTERGDSAVYLCASSRDSFNQPQHFGDGTRLSIL.

The chain couples TRBV7-7 to TRBJ2-5, with TRBD1 as a possible D gene (5 bases). Trimming took off 1 base at V and 5 bases at J, with 14 bases between the two ends. In germline, CDR1 is SSHAT, CDR2 FNYEAQ (reference sequence). The CDR3 length is 15 residues. CDR3 in amino acids: CASSLGTGSGETQYF. CDR3 nucleotide sequence: TGTGCCAGCAGCTTAGGTACAGGCTCCGGGGAGACCCAGTACTTC.

The gene calls are TRBV15 and TRBJ2-7, with 7 bases that match TRBD2. The V gene's germline CDR1 is LNHNV and CDR2 YYDKDF (reference sequence). The trim removed 0 bases at V and 3 bases at J, leaving 8 bases unmatched. This CDR3 has 16 amino acids. DNA of the CDR3: TGTGCCACCAGCAGAGATTATGGGGGAGGGCTCTACGAGCAGTACTTC. The encoded protein is CATSRDYGGGLYEQYF.